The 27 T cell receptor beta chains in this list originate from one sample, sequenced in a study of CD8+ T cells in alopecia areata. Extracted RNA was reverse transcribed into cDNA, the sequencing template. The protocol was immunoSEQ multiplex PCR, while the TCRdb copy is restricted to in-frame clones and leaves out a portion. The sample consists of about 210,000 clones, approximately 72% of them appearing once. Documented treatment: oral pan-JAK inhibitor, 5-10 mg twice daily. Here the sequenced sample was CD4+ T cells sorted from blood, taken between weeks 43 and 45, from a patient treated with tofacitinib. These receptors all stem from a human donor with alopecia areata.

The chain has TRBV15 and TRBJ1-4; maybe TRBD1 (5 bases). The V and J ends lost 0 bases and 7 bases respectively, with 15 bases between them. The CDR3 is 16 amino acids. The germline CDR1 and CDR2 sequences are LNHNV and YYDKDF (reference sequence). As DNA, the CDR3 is TGTGCCACCAGCAGAGATACCGGGACCCTAAGTGAAAAACTGTTTTTT. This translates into CATSRDTGTLSEKLFF.

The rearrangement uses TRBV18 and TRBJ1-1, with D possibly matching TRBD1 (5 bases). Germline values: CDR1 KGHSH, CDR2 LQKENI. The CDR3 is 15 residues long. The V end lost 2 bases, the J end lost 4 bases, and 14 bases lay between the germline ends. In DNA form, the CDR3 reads TGTGCCAGCTCACCAACAGCGGGGCCTAGCACTGAAGCTTTCTTT. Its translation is CASSPTAGPSTEAFF.

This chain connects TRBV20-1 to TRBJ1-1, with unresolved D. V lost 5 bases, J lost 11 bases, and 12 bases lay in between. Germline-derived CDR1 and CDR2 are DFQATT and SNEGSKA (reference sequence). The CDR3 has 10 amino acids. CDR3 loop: CSAHEVEAFF. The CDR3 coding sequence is TGCAGTGCTCACGAGGTGGAGGCTTTCTTT.

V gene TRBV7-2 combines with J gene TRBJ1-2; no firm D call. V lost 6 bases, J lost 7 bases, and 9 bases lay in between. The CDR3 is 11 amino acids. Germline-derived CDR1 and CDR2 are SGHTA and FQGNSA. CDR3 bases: TGTGCCAGCAGATCAGGCAGTGGCTACACCTTC. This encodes CASRSGSGYTF.

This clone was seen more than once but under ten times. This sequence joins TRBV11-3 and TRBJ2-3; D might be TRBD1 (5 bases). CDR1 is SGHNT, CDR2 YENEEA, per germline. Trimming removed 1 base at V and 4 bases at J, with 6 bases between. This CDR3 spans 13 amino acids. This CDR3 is CASSLVGADTQYF. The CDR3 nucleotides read TGTGCCAGCAGCTTAGTAGGGGCAGATACGCAGTATTTT.

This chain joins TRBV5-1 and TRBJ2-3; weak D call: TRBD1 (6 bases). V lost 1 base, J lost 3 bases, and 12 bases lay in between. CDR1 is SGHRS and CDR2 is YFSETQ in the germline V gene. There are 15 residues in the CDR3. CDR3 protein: CASSLTGKGTDTQYF. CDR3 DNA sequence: TGCGCCAGCAGCTTGACAGGGAAAGGAACAGATACGCAGTATTTT.

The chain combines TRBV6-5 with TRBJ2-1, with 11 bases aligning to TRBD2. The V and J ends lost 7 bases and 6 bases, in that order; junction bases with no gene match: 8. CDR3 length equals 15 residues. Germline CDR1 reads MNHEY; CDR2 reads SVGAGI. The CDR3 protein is CASNPLAGGSNEQFF. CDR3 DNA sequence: TGTGCCAGCAATCCCCTAGCGGGGGGATCCAATGAGCAGTTCTTC.

In DNA form, the CDR3 reads TGCAGCGTCCGAGGTCTCATGAACACTGAAGCTTTCTTT. This codes for CSVRGLMNTEAFF. This rearrangement joins TRBV29-1 to TRBJ1-1; D is unclear. CDR1 is SQVTM and CDR2 is ANQGSEA in the germline V gene. Trimming shortened V by 6 bases and J by 0 bases, and 11 bases separated the two germline ends. The CDR3 has 13 residues.

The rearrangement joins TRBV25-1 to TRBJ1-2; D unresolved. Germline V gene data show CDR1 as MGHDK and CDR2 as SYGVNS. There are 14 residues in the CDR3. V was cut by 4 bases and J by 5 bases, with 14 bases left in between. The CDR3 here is CASSVVGKDYGYTF. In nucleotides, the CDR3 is TGTGCCAGCAGTGTAGTGGGGAAGGATTATGGCTACACCTTC.

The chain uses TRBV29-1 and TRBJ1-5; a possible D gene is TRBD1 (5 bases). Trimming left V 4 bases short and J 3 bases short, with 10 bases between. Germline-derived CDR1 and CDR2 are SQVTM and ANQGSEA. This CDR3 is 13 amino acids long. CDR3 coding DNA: TGCAGCGTTGGTGCGGGACCCAATCAGCCCCAGCATTTT. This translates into CSVGAGPNQPQHF.

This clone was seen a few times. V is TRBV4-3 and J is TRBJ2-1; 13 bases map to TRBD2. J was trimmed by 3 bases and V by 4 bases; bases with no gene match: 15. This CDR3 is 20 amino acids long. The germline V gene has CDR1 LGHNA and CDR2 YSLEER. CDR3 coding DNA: TGCGCCAGCAGCCCCGAATTGACTAGCGGGGGGTATTCCGGCTACAATGAGCAGTTCTTC. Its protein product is CASSPELTSGGYSGYNEQFF.

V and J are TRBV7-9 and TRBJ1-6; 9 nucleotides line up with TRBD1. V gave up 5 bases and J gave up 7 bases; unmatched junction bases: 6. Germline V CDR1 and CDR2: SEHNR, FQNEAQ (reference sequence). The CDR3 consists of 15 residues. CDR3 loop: CASSPGQGRNSPLHF. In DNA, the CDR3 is TGTGCCAGCAGCCCTGGACAGGGGCGCAATTCACCCCTCCACTTT. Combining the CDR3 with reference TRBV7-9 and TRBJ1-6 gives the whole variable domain DTGVSQNPRHKITKRGQNVTFRCDPISEHNRLYWYRQTLGQGPEFLTYFQNEAQLEKSRLLSDRFSAERPKGSFSTLEIQRTEQGDSAMYLCASSPGQGRNSPLHFGNGTRLTVT.

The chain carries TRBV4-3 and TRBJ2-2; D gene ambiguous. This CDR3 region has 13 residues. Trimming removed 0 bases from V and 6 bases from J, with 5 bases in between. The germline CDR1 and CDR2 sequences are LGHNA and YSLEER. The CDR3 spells CASSQEFAGELFF. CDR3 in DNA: TGCGCCAGCAGCCAAGAATTTGCCGGGGAGCTGTTTTTT.

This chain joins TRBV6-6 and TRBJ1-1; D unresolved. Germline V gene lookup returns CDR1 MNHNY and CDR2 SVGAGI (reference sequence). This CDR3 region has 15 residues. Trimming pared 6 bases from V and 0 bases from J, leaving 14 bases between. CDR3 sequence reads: CASSPTHLLNTEAFF. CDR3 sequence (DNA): TGTGCCAGCAGCCCAACACACCTTTTGAACACTGAAGCTTTCTTT.

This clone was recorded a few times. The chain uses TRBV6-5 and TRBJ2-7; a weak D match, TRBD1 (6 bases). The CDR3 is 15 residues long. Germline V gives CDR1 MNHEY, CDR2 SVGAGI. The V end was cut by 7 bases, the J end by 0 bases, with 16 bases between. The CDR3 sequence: CASTPFKGGSYEQYF. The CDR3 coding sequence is TGTGCCAGCACTCCTTTTAAAGGGGGCTCCTACGAGCAGTACTTC.

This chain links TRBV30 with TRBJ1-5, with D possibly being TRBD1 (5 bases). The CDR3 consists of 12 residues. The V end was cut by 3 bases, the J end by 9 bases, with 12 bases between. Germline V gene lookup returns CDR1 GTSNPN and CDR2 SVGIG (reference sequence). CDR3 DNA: TGTGCCTGGAGCAGGGAGGGTGGGCCCCAGCATTTT. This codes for CAWSREGGPQHF.

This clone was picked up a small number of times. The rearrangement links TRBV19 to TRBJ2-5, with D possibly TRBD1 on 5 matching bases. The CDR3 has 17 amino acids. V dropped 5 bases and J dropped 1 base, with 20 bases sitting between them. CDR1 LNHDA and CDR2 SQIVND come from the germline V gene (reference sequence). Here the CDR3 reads CASSLTSGRGLQETQYF. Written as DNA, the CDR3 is TGTGCCAGTAGTCTCACCTCAGGGCGTGGTCTCCAAGAGACCCAGTACTTC.

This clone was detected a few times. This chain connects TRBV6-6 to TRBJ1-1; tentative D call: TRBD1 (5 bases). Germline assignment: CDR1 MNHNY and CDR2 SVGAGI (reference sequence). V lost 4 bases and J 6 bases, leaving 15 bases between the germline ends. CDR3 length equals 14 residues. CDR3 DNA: TGTGCCAGCAGTTTAGGGGTGGGTACCTCTGAAGCTTTCTTT. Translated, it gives CASSLGVGTSEAFF.

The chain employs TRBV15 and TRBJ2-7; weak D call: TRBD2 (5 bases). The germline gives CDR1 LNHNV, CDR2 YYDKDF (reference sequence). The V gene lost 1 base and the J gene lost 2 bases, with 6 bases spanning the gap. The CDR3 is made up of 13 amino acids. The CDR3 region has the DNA TGTGCCACCAGCAGAGGAGGGACCTACGAGCAGTACTTC. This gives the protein CATSRGGTYEQYF. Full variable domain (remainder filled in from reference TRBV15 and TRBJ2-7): DAMVIQNPRYQVTQFGKPVTLSCSQTLNHNVMYWYQQKSSQAPKLLFHYYDKDFNNEADTPDNFQSRRPNTSFCFLDIRSPGLGDTAMYLCATSRGGTYEQYFGPGTRLTVT.

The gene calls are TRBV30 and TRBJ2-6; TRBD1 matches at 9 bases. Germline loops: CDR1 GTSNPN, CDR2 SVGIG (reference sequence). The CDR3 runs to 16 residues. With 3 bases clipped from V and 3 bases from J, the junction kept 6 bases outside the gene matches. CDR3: CAWREQGARGANVLTF. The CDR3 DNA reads TGTGCCTGGAGAGAACAGGGGGCGCGTGGGGCCAACGTCCTGACTTTC.

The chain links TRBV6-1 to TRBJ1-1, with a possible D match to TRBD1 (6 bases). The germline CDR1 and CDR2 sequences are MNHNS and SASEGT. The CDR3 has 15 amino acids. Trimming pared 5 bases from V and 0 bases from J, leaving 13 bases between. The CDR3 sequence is CASSWEGGVNTEAFF. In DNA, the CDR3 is TGTGCCAGCAGTTGGGAGGGGGGGGTGAACACTGAAGCTTTCTTT.

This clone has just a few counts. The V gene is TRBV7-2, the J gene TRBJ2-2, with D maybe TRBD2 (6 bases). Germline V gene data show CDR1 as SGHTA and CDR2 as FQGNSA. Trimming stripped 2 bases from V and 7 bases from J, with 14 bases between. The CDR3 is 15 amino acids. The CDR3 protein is CASSLLGGVLGELFF. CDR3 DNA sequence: TGTGCCAGCAGCTTACTCGGGGGTGTTCTCGGGGAGCTGTTTTTT.

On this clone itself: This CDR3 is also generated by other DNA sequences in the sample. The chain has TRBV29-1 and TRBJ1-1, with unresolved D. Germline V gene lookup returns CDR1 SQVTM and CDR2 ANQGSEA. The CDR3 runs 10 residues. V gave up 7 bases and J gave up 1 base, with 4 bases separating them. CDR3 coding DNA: TGCAGCGCACAGAACACTGAAGCTTTCTTT. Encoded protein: CSAQNTEAFF.

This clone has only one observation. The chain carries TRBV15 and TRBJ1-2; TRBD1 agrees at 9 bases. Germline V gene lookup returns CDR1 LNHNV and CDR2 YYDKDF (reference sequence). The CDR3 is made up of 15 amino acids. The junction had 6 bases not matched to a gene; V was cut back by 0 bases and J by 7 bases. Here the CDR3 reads CATSREGTGLTGYTF. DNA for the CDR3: TGTGCCACCAGCAGAGAAGGGACAGGGTTGACTGGCTACACCTTC.

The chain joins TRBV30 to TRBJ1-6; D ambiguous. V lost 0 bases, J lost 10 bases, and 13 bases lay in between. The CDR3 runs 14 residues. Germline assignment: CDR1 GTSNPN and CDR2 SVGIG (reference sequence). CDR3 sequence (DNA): TGTGCCTGGAGTGTATTGGGCCCGGGATCACCCCTCCACTTT. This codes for CAWSVLGPGSPLHF.

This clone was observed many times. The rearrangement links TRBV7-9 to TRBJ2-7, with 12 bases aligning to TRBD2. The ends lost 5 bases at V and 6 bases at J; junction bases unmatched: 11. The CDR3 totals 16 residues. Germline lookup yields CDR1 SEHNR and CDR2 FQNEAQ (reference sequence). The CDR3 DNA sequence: TGTGCCAGCAGCCGCAATGGCGGGGGACTAGCGGGCGAGCAGTACTTC. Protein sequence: CASSRNGGGLAGEQYF. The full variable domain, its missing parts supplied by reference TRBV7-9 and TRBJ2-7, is DTGVSQNPRHKITKRGQNVTFRCDPISEHNRLYWYRQTLGQGPEFLTYFQNEAQLEKSRLLSDRFSAERPKGSFSTLEIQRTEQGDSAMYLCASSRNGGGLAGEQYFGPGTRLTVT.

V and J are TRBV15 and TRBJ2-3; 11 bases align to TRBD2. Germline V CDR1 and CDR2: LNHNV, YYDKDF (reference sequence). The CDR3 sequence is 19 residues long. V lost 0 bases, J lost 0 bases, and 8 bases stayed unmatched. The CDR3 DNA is TGTGCCACCAGCAGAGATAGACTAGCGGGGACTTCTAGCACAGATACGCAGTATTTT. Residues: CATSRDRLAGTSSTDTQYF.